Listed below are T cell receptor beta chains from one sample, sequenced in a study of post-analysis software for immune sequencing data. TCRdb recomputed calls from the PCR reads with MiXCR, one row per CDR3 protein. The sample holds 750,000 to 950,000 distinct CDR3 sequences, 53% seen once. The specimen sequenced was blood. The receptors originated from a girl aged 5-17 years with multiple sclerosis. The CDR3 runs from the conserved cysteine through the conserved F or W. Fields, in order: V gene, clone size, J gene, D gene, CDR3 length, CDR3 DNA, CDR3 protein. A D gene is named only where the DNA matches it firmly. Rows may omit the clone size; those that give it use once, few, many or a size class.

v_gene: TRBV7-2
abundance: many
j_gene: TRBJ2-7
d_gene: -
len: 13
CDR3nt: TGTGCCAGCAGCTTAGCAGCGGGCTACGAGCAGTACTTC
CDR3aa: CASSLAAGYEQYF

v_gene: TRBV29-1
abundance: -
j_gene: TRBJ2-3
d_gene: -
len: 12
CDR3nt: TGCAGCGTCATGGACATTACAGATACGCAGTATTTT
CDR3aa: CSVMDITDTQYF

v_gene: TRBV12-3/TRBV12-4
abundance: -
j_gene: TRBJ2-1
d_gene: TRBD1
len: 15
CDR3nt: TGTGCCAGCAGTCTTTTGGGACAGGGGGTTGGTGAGCAGTTCTTC
CDR3aa: CASSLLGQGVGEQFF

v_gene: TRBV29-1
abundance: few
j_gene: TRBJ2-3
d_gene: TRBD2
len: 18
CDR3nt: TGCAGCGCCGTCGCACTAGCGGGAGGCCCCTTAAGCACAGATACGCAGTATTTT
CDR3aa: CSAVALAGGPLSTDTQYF

v_gene: TRBV5-1
abundance: -
j_gene: TRBJ1-1
d_gene: TRBD1
len: 14
CDR3nt: TGCGCCAGCAGCTGGGGACAGGGAACCACTGAAGCTTTCTTT
CDR3aa: CASSWGQGTTEAFF

v_gene: TRBV27
abundance: -
j_gene: TRBJ2-5
d_gene: -
len: 13
CDR3nt: TGTGCCAGCAGTCCGGGACTCCTCCAGACCCAGTACTTC
CDR3aa: CASSPGLLQTQYF

v_gene: TRBV4-1
abundance: -
j_gene: TRBJ1-2
d_gene: -
len: 16
CDR3nt: TGCGCCAGCAGCCAAATAATCAGAAAAATCAACTATGGCTACACCTTC
CDR3aa: CASSQIIRKINYGYTF

v_gene: TRBV20-1
abundance: -
j_gene: TRBJ2-5
d_gene: TRBD1
len: 15
CDR3nt: TGCAGTGCTGGGAGAACAGGGGTAATAAAAGAGACCCAGTACTTC
CDR3aa: CSAGRTGVIKETQYF

v_gene: TRBV4-1
abundance: -
j_gene: TRBJ2-4
d_gene: TRBD2
len: 16
CDR3nt: TGCGCCAGCAGCCAAGGGGGGACTAGCGGTAAAAACATTCAGTACTTC
CDR3aa: CASSQGGTSGKNIQYF

v_gene: TRBV30
abundance: -
j_gene: TRBJ1-5
d_gene: -
len: 13
CDR3nt: TGTGCCTGGACAGGTCCTGGCAATCAGCCCCAGCATTTT
CDR3aa: CAWTGPGNQPQHF

v_gene: TRBV6-5
abundance: -
j_gene: TRBJ2-7
d_gene: -
len: 14
CDR3nt: TGTGCCAGCAGTTGGACTGAAAACTCCTACGAGCAGTACTTC
CDR3aa: CASSWTENSYEQYF

v_gene: TRBV29-1
abundance: -
j_gene: TRBJ2-1
d_gene: -
len: 15
CDR3nt: TGCAGCGTTGAACGAGGGTCGGGGGCTGGCAATGAGCAGTTCTTC
CDR3aa: CSVERGSGAGNEQFF

v_gene: TRBV5-1
abundance: -
j_gene: TRBJ2-7
d_gene: TRBD2
len: 15
CDR3nt: TGCGCCAGCAGCTCGGGACTAGCGGGAGAGGGCGAGCAGTACTTC
CDR3aa: CASSSGLAGEGEQYF

v_gene: TRBV7-2
abundance: few
j_gene: TRBJ2-5
d_gene: -
len: 17
CDR3nt: TGTGCCAGCAGCTTAGCGCGGTGGTCGGGGAGCCAAGAGACCCAGTACTTC
CDR3aa: CASSLARWSGSQETQYF

v_gene: TRBV29-1
abundance: -
j_gene: TRBJ2-1
d_gene: -
len: 15
CDR3nt: TGCAGCGTGCGGGGGGACAGCAGCTCCTACAATGAGCAGTTCTTC
CDR3aa: CSVRGDSSSYNEQFF

v_gene: TRBV5-1
abundance: -
j_gene: TRBJ2-7
d_gene: TRBD2
len: 15
CDR3nt: TGCGCCAGCAGCCAACTAGCGGGAGGTGCGTACGAGCAGTACTTC
CDR3aa: CASSQLAGGAYEQYF

v_gene: TRBV2
abundance: -
j_gene: TRBJ2-7
d_gene: -
len: 12
CDR3nt: TGTGCCAGCAGTATTCGACAGGCCGAGCAGTACTTC
CDR3aa: CASSIRQAEQYF